The entry that follows covers one TCR beta chain sequence. The antigen remains undetermined. This record comes from a study of monozygotic twins with cystic fibrosis. Study-level results: The repertoire was suggested to be naive-dominated, clonality median 0.0095. Age, concordance and disease severity did not associate with shared CDR3 numbers. V usage most resembled the co-twin in 13 of 16 pairs. Unrelated CF individuals shared fewer identical clonotypes than monozygotic CF twins.

Data came from immunoSEQ multiplex PCR; TCRdb stores just in-frame clones and leaves some out. The repertoire holds 35,000 or so clones, with 84% as singletons. This CDR3 has 19 residues. Germline V gene sequence: CDR1 SEHNR, CDR2 FQNEAQ (reference sequence). Trimming took 4 bases from V and 7 from J; bases not matched to a gene: 19. The TCR sequence derives from a girl aged 2 to 9 with cystic fibrosis. Sequencing used blood. The chain employs TRBV7-9 and TRBJ1-4; TRBD1 matches at 9 bases. The chain's CDR3 is CASSSQQGAAAGKGEKLFF. CDR3 nucleotides: TGTGCCAGCAGCTCACAACAGGGGGCTGCTGCGGGAAAGGGTGAAAAACTGTTTTTT.